These 28 T cell receptor beta chains were all obtained from the same sample, sequenced in a study of blood T cell repertoires in COVID-19 (dated by TCRdb to the early 2020s). Preparation of the library involved the immunoSEQ multiplex PCR assay. TCRdb obtained this table from immuneACCESS and retained in-frame rearrangements with V and J assigned. These tables miss some clones; where compared with another copy, unresolved V genes account for less than half of the shortfall, and the remainder is unexplained. Present in this sample are around 130,000 clones, approximately 80% of which were seen just once. The ten largest make up approximately 16% of the sample. Sequencing was carried out using peripheral blood. The source of these receptors is a middle-aged man with acute or convalescent COVID-19.

This chain connects TRBV6-5 to TRBJ1-2, with D perhaps TRBD1 (5 bases). This CDR3 spans 13 amino acids. V lost 9 bases, J lost 4 bases, and 15 bases lay in between. The germline V gene has CDR1 MNHEY and CDR2 SVGAGI. The CDR3 nucleotides read TGTGCCAGTTTCCGGGGGGGGACCTATGGCTACACCTTC. The encoded protein is CASFRGGTYGYTF.

The rearrangement uses TRBV5-1 and TRBJ1-1, with 7 bases fitting TRBD1. Germline assignment: CDR1 SGHRS and CDR2 YFSETQ. CDR3 size: 14 residues. With 4 bases clipped from V and 5 bases from J, the junction kept 8 bases outside the gene matches. CDR3 region: CASSGRQGETEAFF. CDR3 in DNA: TGCGCCAGCAGCGGGCGACAGGGTGAAACTGAAGCTTTCTTT.

This clone was recorded at least ten times. The rearrangement uses TRBV6-5 and TRBJ2-2, with TRBD1 matching over 10 bases. V was pared by 6 bases and J by 3 bases, with 1 base of the junction left unmatched. This CDR3 spans 14 amino acids. Germline V gene sequence: CDR1 MNHEY, CDR2 SVGAGI. The CDR3 bases are TGTGCCAGCAGAGGACAGGGGGACACCGGGGAGCTGTTTTTT. Translation gives CASRGQGDTGELFF.

The chain combines TRBV7-9 with TRBJ2-1; D call uncertain. V was trimmed by 5 bases and J by 8 bases, leaving 7 bases between them. This CDR3 has 11 amino acids. The germline gives CDR1 SEHNR, CDR2 FQNEAQ (reference sequence). The CDR3 reads CASSPTDEQFF. As DNA, the CDR3 is TGTGCCAGCAGCCCTACGGATGAGCAGTTCTTC.

This chain joins TRBV5-1 and TRBJ2-5; 7 positions agree with TRBD1. The CDR3 runs 14 residues. J gave up 1 base and V 1 base, and 1 base lay outside the gene matches. Germline CDR1 reads SGHRS; CDR2 reads YFSETQ. CDR3 sequence: CASSLTGVQETQYF. CDR3 nucleotide sequence: TGCGCCAGCAGCTTGACAGGGGTCCAAGAGACCCAGTACTTC.

The genes are TRBV10-3 and TRBJ1-3; 9 bases map to TRBD1. The germline V gene encodes CDR1 ENHRY and CDR2 SYGVKD. The CDR3 extends over 14 amino acids. The V segment lost 6 bases and the J segment 3 bases; nucleotides outside the gene matches: 3. CDR3 residues: CAIRPDRGGNTIYF. The CDR3 region has the DNA TGTGCCATCAGGCCGGACAGGGGTGGAAACACCATATATTTT.

As concerns this clone: Within the sample, other DNA sequences also encode this same CDR3. This chain joins TRBV27 and TRBJ1-5; TRBD1 aligns across 7 bases. CDR1 is MNHEY and CDR2 is SMNVEV in the germline V gene (reference sequence). Trimming removed 1 base from V and 6 bases from J; junction bases left unmatched: 3. The CDR3 sequence is 14 residues long. The chain's CDR3 is CASSLLGGGQPQHF. The CDR3 DNA reads TGTGCCAGCAGTTTATTAGGGGGCGGTCAGCCCCAGCATTTT.

This CDR3 is CASSTNRGTEAFF. In DNA, the CDR3 is TGTGCCAGCAGCACAAACAGGGGCACTGAAGCTTTCTTT. V and J are TRBV2 and TRBJ1-1; 7 bases align to TRBD1. CDR3 length: 13 amino acids. J was trimmed by 4 bases and V by 6 bases; bases with no gene match: 5. The germline V gene encodes CDR1 SNHLY and CDR2 FYNNEI.

V usage is TRBV3-1 (or the pseudogene TRBV3-2) and J usage is TRBJ2-7; 9 positions match TRBD1. Germline-derived CDR1 and CDR2 are LGHDT and YNNKEL (reference sequence). CDR3 length: 17 residues. V shed 4 bases and J 3 bases; nucleotides not matched to a gene: 13. In DNA, the CDR3 is TGTGCCAGCAGCCCCGAAAATCCGTGGACAGGGGACTACGAGCAGTACTTC. This sequence encodes CASSPENPWTGDYEQYF.

This clone was recorded only once. The chain joins TRBV6-4 to TRBJ2-4, with D perhaps TRBD2 (5 bases). In germline, CDR1 is MRHNA, CDR2 SNTAGT. The V and J ends lost 4 bases and 13 bases respectively, with 14 bases between them. The CDR3 runs to 12 residues. The chain's CDR3 is CASSAPLTMQYF. CDR3 nucleotides: TGTGCCAGCAGTGCCCCCCTGACTATGCAGTACTTC.

V gene TRBV5-1 combines with J gene TRBJ2-1; TRBD2 agrees at 10 bases. The J segment lost 6 bases and the V segment lost 4 bases, leaving 7 bases of the junction unmatched. The CDR3 covers 15 residues. Germline CDR1 reads SGHRS; CDR2 reads YFSETQ. The CDR3 DNA reads as TGCGCCAGCAGCCTTAGCGGGGGGCGGGTCAATGAGCAGTTCTTC. The encoded protein is CASSLSGGRVNEQFF. Using reference TRBV5-1 and TRBJ2-1 for the parts outside the CDR3, the full variable domain is KAGVTQTPRYLIKTRGQQVTLSCSPISGHRSVSWYQQTPGQGLQFLFEYFSETQRNKGNFPGRFSGRQFSNSRSEMNVSTLELGDSALYLCASSLSGGRVNEQFFGPGTRLTVL.

This clone was detected a few times. V gene TRBV7-8 combines with J gene TRBJ1-6; D unclear. The germline V and J ends were trimmed by 1 base and 7 bases, with 14 bases remaining between them. Looked up from germline, CDR1 is SGHVS and CDR2 is FQNEAQ. The CDR3 totals 16 residues. CDR3 residues: CASSLGVLRENSPLHF. CDR3 nucleotide sequence: TGTGCCAGCAGCTTAGGAGTCCTTCGAGAAAATTCACCCCTCCACTTT. Supplemented by reference TRBV7-8 and TRBJ1-6, the full variable domain reads GAGVSQSPRYKVAKRGQDVALRCDPISGHVSLFWYQQALGQGPEFLTYFQNEAQLDKSGLPSDRFFAERPEGSVSTLKIQRTQQEDSAVYLCASSLGVLRENSPLHFGNGTRLTVT.

V usage is TRBV27 and J usage is TRBJ2-7, with a tentative D call TRBD2 (6 bases). The CDR3 contains 13 residues. Germline V CDR1 and CDR2: MNHEY, SMNVEV (reference sequence). The V end was cut by 10 bases, the J end by 6 bases, with 19 bases between. The CDR3: CATKELAESEQYF. The CDR3 DNA reads as TGTGCCACCAAGGAACTAGCAGAAAGCGAGCAGTACTTC.

The chain joins TRBV19 to TRBJ1-6; D is possibly TRBD1 (6 bases). Germline V CDR1 and CDR2: LNHDA, SQIVND (reference sequence). Trimming removed 2 bases at V and 6 bases at J, with 11 bases between. The CDR3 runs to 15 residues. CDR3: CASSIPGTPNSPLHF. CDR3 sequence (DNA): TGTGCCAGTAGTATACCGGGGACACCTAATTCACCCCTCCACTTT.

The chain joins TRBV7-2 to TRBJ2-1, with D uncertain. The V end lost 1 base, the J end lost 14 bases, and 15 bases lay between the germline ends. The CDR3 sequence is 13 residues long. The germline gives CDR1 SGHTA, CDR2 FQGNSA. CDR3 in amino acids: CASSLDGFQREFF. CDR3 nucleotides: TGTGCCAGCAGCTTAGACGGTTTCCAACGGGAGTTCTTC.

The V gene is TRBV6-5, the J gene TRBJ2-2; no clear D gene. The germline CDR1 and CDR2 sequences are MNHEY and SVGAGI. Trimming cost V 2 bases and J 4 bases, with 14 bases left between them. This CDR3 contains 16 residues. The CDR3, as DNA: TGTGCCAGCAGTTACGGTCTAGTACGAGGCACCGGGGAGCTGTTTTTT. This encodes CASSYGLVRGTGELFF.

The rearrangement joins TRBV24-1 to TRBJ2-3, with a possible D match to TRBD1 (5 bases). V was trimmed by 1 base and J by 5 bases, leaving 24 bases between them. The CDR3 is 19 residues long. CDR1 KGHDR and CDR2 SFDVKD come from the germline V gene. The CDR3 DNA reads as TGTGCCACCAGTGATTTTCGCGACCCCGGGCCCCAGGGCGGAGATACGCAGTATTTT. This codes for CATSDFRDPGPQGGDTQYF.

The chain recombines TRBV5-1 with TRBJ1-2; D possibly corresponds to TRBD1 (5 bases). Germline assignment: CDR1 SGHRS and CDR2 YFSETQ. V lost 0 bases and J 6 bases, leaving 12 bases between the germline ends. This CDR3 comprises 14 residues. The CDR3 spells CASSLEVRADGYTF. CDR3 nucleotide sequence: TGCGCCAGCAGCTTGGAGGTCAGGGCGGATGGCTACACCTTC.

This clone was picked up a small number of times. The chain employs TRBV11-2 and TRBJ1-2, with no clear D. This CDR3 is 17 amino acids long. Germline assignment: CDR1 SGHAT and CDR2 FQNNGV. The V gene lost 4 bases and the J gene lost 0 bases, with 18 bases spanning the gap. The DNA for the CDR3 is TGTGCCAGCAGCTCTATCCGGAACCGGGGAGCTAACTATGGCTACACCTTC. Amino acids: CASSSIRNRGANYGYTF.

This chain connects TRBV11-2 to TRBJ2-7; 9 bases are shared with TRBD2. Germline loops: CDR1 SGHAT, CDR2 FQNNGV. CDR3 length: 18 amino acids. Unmatched junction bases numbered 14, after V lost 0 bases and J lost 5 bases. This chain's CDR3 is CASSLDRLAGSLGDEQYF. For the CDR3, the DNA is TGTGCCAGCAGCTTAGATCGTCTAGCGGGGAGCCTGGGGGACGAGCAGTACTTC.

The rearrangement links TRBV5-1 to TRBJ1-1; 7 bases match TRBD1. Germline trimming cut 5 bases from V and 0 bases from J; bases unmatched to any gene: 10. CDR3 length equals 16 residues. Germline values: CDR1 SGHRS, CDR2 YFSETQ. The CDR3 here is CASSSRGQPMNTEAFF. In DNA, the CDR3 is TGCGCCAGCAGTTCGCGGGGACAGCCTATGAACACTGAAGCTTTCTTT.

The chain recombines TRBV7-2 with TRBJ2-1; 8 nucleotides align to TRBD2. V shed 4 bases, J shed 7 bases, and the junction held 9 bases outside the gene matches. Germline CDR1 is SGHTA and CDR2 is FQGNSA. This CDR3 is built from 15 residues. CDR3 loop: CASSSRRTSLNEQFF. CDR3 nucleotide sequence: TGTGCCAGCAGCTCGAGAAGGACTAGCCTAAATGAGCAGTTCTTC.

This rearrangement joins TRBV7-8 to TRBJ1-3; 8 bases match TRBD1. Germline CDR1 is SGHVS and CDR2 is FQNEAQ. V gave up 5 bases and J gave up 4 bases; unmatched junction bases: 10. The CDR3 is made up of 16 amino acids. The CDR3 protein is CASSHAPTGGGNTIYF. The CDR3 DNA is TGTGCCAGCAGCCACGCACCCACAGGGGGGGGAAACACCATATATTTT. The full variable domain, rest sourced from reference TRBV7-8 and TRBJ1-3, is GAGVSQSPRYKVAKRGQDVALRCDPISGHVSLFWYQQALGQGPEFLTYFQNEAQLDKSGLPSDRFFAERPEGSVSTLKIQRTQQEDSAVYLCASSHAPTGGGNTIYFGEGSWLTVV.

The chain joins TRBV4-2 to TRBJ2-1; D perhaps matches TRBD2 (5 bases). Germline V gene sequence: CDR1 LGHNA, CDR2 YNFKEQ. With 0 bases removed from V and 0 bases from J, the gap between germline ends came to 12 bases. The length of the CDR3 is 17 residues. CDR3 nucleotides: TGTGCCAGCAGCCAAGAAGGCGGGTTGAGCTCCTACAATGAGCAGTTCTTC. It specifies CASSQEGGLSSYNEQFF.

The V call is TRBV2, the J call TRBJ1-2, with D unresolved. With 7 bases removed from V and 0 bases from J, the gap between germline ends came to 15 bases. CDR1 and CDR2 (germline): SNHLY, FYNNEI. The CDR3 contains 15 residues. CDR3 loop: CASKQSLDSNYGYTF. The DNA for the CDR3 is TGTGCCAGCAAACAATCGCTCGACTCTAACTATGGCTACACCTTC.

The chain has TRBV7-8 and TRBJ2-1, with 8 nucleotides matching TRBD2. This CDR3 is built from 15 residues. The germline CDR1 and CDR2 sequences are SGHVS and FQNEAQ. V trimming: 2 bases; J trimming: 7 bases; junction bases outside the gene matches: 7. CDR3 protein: CASSLTGTRGNEQFF. The CDR3 DNA is TGTGCCAGCAGCTTAACCGGGACTAGAGGTAATGAGCAGTTCTTC.

Comments on this clone: At the DNA level, this CDR3 is encoded by other sequences in the same sample as well. The genes are TRBV19 and TRBJ2-5, with 7 bases identical to TRBD2. V trimming: 8 bases; J trimming: 5 bases; junction bases outside the gene matches: 2. From germline, CDR1 is LNHDA and CDR2 SQIVND (reference sequence). The CDR3 spans 11 residues. The CDR3 DNA reads as TGTGCCAGTCGGGGAGGGGAGACCCAGTACTTC. It yields the protein CASRGGETQYF. The full variable domain, completed using reference TRBV19 and TRBJ2-5, is DGGITQSPKYLFRKEGQNVTLSCEQNLNHDAMYWYRQDPGQGLRLIYYSQIVNDFQKGDIAEGYSVSREKKESFPLTVTSAQKNPTAFYLCASRGGETQYFGPGTRLLVL.

The sample holds a few counts of this clone. V usage is TRBV6-5 and J usage is TRBJ2-5, with D possibly matching TRBD1 (5 bases). The CDR3 totals 15 residues. Trimming shortened V by 6 bases and J by 0 bases, and 14 bases separated the two germline ends. Looked up from germline, CDR1 is MNHEY and CDR2 is SVGAGI. In nucleotides, the CDR3 is TGTGCCAGCAGAGATGACAGAACCTACCAAGAGACCCAGTACTTC. Translation: CASRDDRTYQETQYF.